The clone carrying this T cell receptor (beta chain) was found a few times. As yet, its antigen is unknown. This sample is part of a study of T cell responses to AZD1222 COVID-19 vaccine. Study-wide context: Second-dose intervals near 4 or 12 weeks were combined. Study-level results: With dominance at 160-218 and 743-854, vaccine-associated CD4 TCRs spanned spike. Spike-specific TCR breadth and depth were elevated following two AZD1222 doses.

CDR1 LGHNA and CDR2 YNFKEQ come from the germline V gene. The CDR3 is made up of 17 amino acids. V lost 4 bases, J lost 2 bases, and 19 bases lay in between. The table came from immunoSEQ multiplex PCR; TCRdb's copy has only in-frame clones and leaves some out. The sample records under 80,000 clones, about 85% being singletons. This TCR was recovered from an adult in good health. The gene calls are TRBV4-2 and TRBJ2-3; D is perhaps TRBD1 or TRBD2 (5 bases each). Sequencing used peripheral blood, obtained on day 0 of AZD1222 vaccination. The CDR3 reads CASSPTGTQGLTDTQYF. CDR3 bases: TGTGCCAGCAGCCCCACGGGGACCCAAGGGCTCACAGATACGCAGTATTTT.